The present entry profiles one T cell receptor beta chain with its context. These data originate in a study of control samples from healthy donors and cancer patients. The CDR3 has 14 amino acids. The data were produced by immunoSEQ multiplex PCR, yet TCRdb's version contains in-frame clones alone and is incomplete. The data show about 250,000 clones, more than 65% seen once. Source material: PBMCs. The chain joins TRBV21-1 to TRBJ1-2. TRBV21-1 is labeled a pseudogene. The sequence came from a woman aged 55-70 years with lung cancer. For the CDR3, the DNA is TGTGCCAGCAGCAAATCCCCGGGCCGCTATGGCTACACCTTC. Translation gives CASSKSPGRYGYTF.